A single sample gave rise to the 15 T cell receptor beta chains below, sequenced in a study of T cells after posttransplantation cyclophosphamide. The protocol was immunoSEQ multiplex PCR, while the TCRdb copy is restricted to in-frame clones and leaves out a portion. The sample shows tens of thousands of clones, roughly 83% of them seen only once. What was sequenced was PBMCs. The receptor set was obtained from an older woman with a blood cancer, CMV-positive, and with a related stem cell donor.

V is TRBV5-8 and J is TRBJ2-7; 9 bases match TRBD1. Germline loops: CDR1 SGHTS, CDR2 YDEGEE. This CDR3 has 14 residues. The J segment lost 2 bases and the V segment lost 4 bases, leaving 4 bases of the junction unmatched. The CDR3 DNA reads as TGTGCCAGCAGCCGGGACAGGGTTCCCTACGAGCAGTACTTC. Residues: CASSRDRVPYEQYF.

This clone came up once. V usage is TRBV30 and J usage is TRBJ2-3, with D unresolved. The CDR3 is 14 amino acids. V was cut by 0 bases and J by 4 bases, with 11 bases left in between. In germline, CDR1 is GTSNPN, CDR2 SVGIG (reference sequence). For the CDR3, the DNA is TGTGCCTGGAGTGTAGATTATAACTCAGATACGCAGTATTTT. It translates to CAWSVDYNSDTQYF.

The chain has TRBV7-9 and TRBJ2-4; D gene ambiguous. CDR3 length equals 16 residues. V shed 5 bases and J shed 1 base, with 15 bases lying between them. CDR1 is SEHNR and CDR2 is FQNEAQ in the germline V gene (reference sequence). The CDR3 loop reads CASSPPFRSAKNIQYF. DNA of the CDR3: TGTGCCAGCAGCCCCCCTTTCAGGTCGGCCAAAAACATTCAGTACTTC.

The rearrangement links TRBV9 to TRBJ1-2; 8 bases fit TRBD1. The CDR3 is made up of 14 amino acids. Losses at the gene ends were 3 bases for V and 4 bases for J; bases not matched to a gene: 5. Germline values: CDR1 SGDLS, CDR2 YYNGEE. For the CDR3, the DNA is TGTGCCAGCAGCGAAGGACAGGGTGGCTATGGCTACACCTTC. Its translation: CASSEGQGGYGYTF.

The chain links TRBV7-9 to TRBJ2-1; a possible D gene is TRBD2 (5 bases). V lost 7 bases and J 7 bases, leaving 11 bases between the germline ends. The CDR3 totals 12 residues. From germline, CDR1 is SEHNR and CDR2 FQNEAQ (reference sequence). CDR3 sequence: CASTPAENEQFF. DNA for the CDR3: TGTGCCAGCACACCAGCGGAAAATGAGCAGTTCTTC.

The chain couples TRBV5-1 to TRBJ1-2; TRBD1 aligns across 10 bases. V shed 4 bases, J shed 3 bases, and the junction held 6 bases outside the gene matches. Germline CDR1 SGHRS, CDR2 YFSETQ. This CDR3 comprises 15 residues. CDR3 in DNA: TGCGCCAGCAGCATAGGACAGGGGGTCCACTATGGCTACACCTTC. Translation: CASSIGQGVHYGYTF.

The chain uses TRBV30 and TRBJ1-2; the D gene is possibly TRBD1 (5 bases). Per germline, CDR1 GTSNPN and CDR2 SVGIG (reference sequence). The CDR3 extends over 12 amino acids. V lost 2 bases and J 3 bases, leaving 7 bases between the germline ends. CDR3 loop: CAWSLGDYGYTF. In DNA, the CDR3 is TGTGCCTGGAGTTTAGGGGACTATGGCTACACCTTC.

The chain has TRBV7-9 and TRBJ1-5; TRBD1 is a possible D gene (6 bases). Trimming took 6 bases from V and 3 from J, leaving 12 bases between them. The CDR3 has 14 amino acids. From germline, CDR1 is SEHNR and CDR2 FQNEAQ (reference sequence). CDR3 protein: CASSKGVLNQPQHF. The CDR3, as DNA: TGTGCCAGCAGTAAGGGGGTTCTCAATCAGCCCCAGCATTTT.

This chain links TRBV19 with TRBJ2-7; 9 nucleotides agree with TRBD1. The CDR3 covers 13 residues. Germline loops: CDR1 LNHDA, CDR2 SQIVND (reference sequence). With 5 bases clipped from V and 5 bases from J, the junction kept 4 bases outside the gene matches. The CDR3 loop reads CASSRDREDEQYF. Here the CDR3 DNA reads TGTGCCAGTAGTCGGGACAGGGAGGACGAGCAGTACTTC.

The chain carries TRBV19 and TRBJ2-5, with D possibly being TRBD1 (6 bases). Looked up from germline, CDR1 is LNHDA and CDR2 is SQIVND (reference sequence). The CDR3 runs 18 residues. V gave up 3 bases and J gave up 2 bases, with 22 bases separating them. In nucleotides, the CDR3 is TGTGCCAGTAGTATTGTCTCCGCGACAGGCAGGCTTCAAGAGACCCAGTACTTC. Residues: CASSIVSATGRLQETQYF.

The rearrangement links TRBV28 to TRBJ1-2; D gene unclear. The V and J ends lost 6 bases and 1 base respectively, with 9 bases between them. Per germline, CDR1 MDHEN and CDR2 SYDVKM. CDR3 size: 13 residues. This chain's CDR3 is CASRNPVNYGYTF. DNA for the CDR3: TGTGCCAGCAGGAATCCAGTTAACTATGGCTACACCTTC.

The V call is TRBV5-4, the J call TRBJ1-5; TRBD1 aligns across 7 bases. This CDR3 is 13 amino acids long. V lost 2 bases to trimming and J lost 8 bases; unmatched junction nucleotides: 4. CDR1 SGHNT and CDR2 YYREEE come from the germline V gene (reference sequence). The CDR3 DNA reads TGTGCCAGCAGCTTTGACAGGGTCGAGCCCCAGCATTTT. Amino acid sequence: CASSFDRVEPQHF.

A few counts support this clone. The chain employs TRBV10-3 and TRBJ1-1; 7 positions agree with TRBD1. V was clipped by 6 bases and J by 8 bases; unmatched bases: 3. Germline-derived CDR1 and CDR2 are ENHRY and SYGVKD. The CDR3 length is 11 residues. The CDR3 DNA is TGTGCCATCAGGGAGGACAGGGAAGCTTTCTTT. Its protein product is CAIREDREAFF.

The chain uses TRBV2 and TRBJ2-2; D possibly corresponds to TRBD1 (5 bases). Trimming shortened V by 2 bases and J by 5 bases, and 12 bases separated the two germline ends. The CDR3 totals 15 residues. CDR1 and CDR2 (germline): SNHLY, FYNNEI. The CDR3 here is CASSERWGRTGELFF. The CDR3, as DNA: TGTGCCAGCAGTGAAAGGTGGGGCAGGACCGGGGAGCTGTTTTTT.

The rearrangement joins TRBV5-4 to TRBJ1-4; TRBD1 matches 7 bases. Germline CDR1 reads SGHNT; CDR2 reads YYREEE (reference sequence). Losses at the gene ends were 3 bases for V and 8 bases for J; bases not matched to a gene: 7. This CDR3 has 14 residues. The CDR3 protein is CASSSGQVAEKLFF. The DNA of the CDR3 is TGTGCCAGCAGCTCTGGACAGGTGGCAGAAAAACTGTTTTTT.